This entry lists 20 T cell receptor beta chains sequenced from one sample in a study of long-term antiretroviral therapy in people with HIV. Survey level was the resolution at which the v3.0 immunoSEQ assay ran. Data came from immunoSEQ multiplex PCR; TCRdb stores just in-frame clones and leaves some out. The sample consists of about 40,000 clones, about 85% of them appearing once. The sample was unsorted PBMCs, taken 3.1 years after starting antiretroviral therapy. The origin of the receptors is a woman in her forties or fifties with HIV.

This clone was found once. V gene TRBV5-1 combines with J gene TRBJ1-2, with 7 positions matching TRBD1. The CDR3 is made up of 15 amino acids. Germline assignment: CDR1 SGHRS and CDR2 YFSETQ. V shed 0 bases and J 7 bases; nucleotides not matched to a gene: 9. Written as DNA, the CDR3 is TGCGCCAGCAGCTTGGAGGCAGGGGGGAGCTCTGGCTACACCTTC. Its translation: CASSLEAGGSSGYTF.

This clone has only one observation. The CDR3 here is CASSYRQGNTEAFF. The CDR3, as DNA: TGTGCCAGCAGCTACCGACAGGGGAACACTGAAGCTTTCTTT. This rearrangement joins TRBV5-4 to TRBJ1-1, with 7 bases matching TRBD1. Trimming took 3 bases from V and 1 from J; bases not matched to a gene: 3. The CDR3 runs to 14 residues. CDR1 and CDR2 from the germline V gene are SGHNT and YYREEE (reference sequence).

The rearrangement links TRBV4-3 to TRBJ2-1; D is uncertain. The CDR3 runs 12 residues. CDR1 and CDR2 (germline): LGHNA, YSLEER. Trimming took off 1 base at V and 15 bases at J, with 13 bases between the two ends. The CDR3 is CASSQGLGWAFF. CDR3 nucleotides: TGCGCCAGCAGCCAAGGACTCGGTTGGGCGTTCTTC.

CDR3 protein: CASSVARQETQYF. DNA for the CDR3: TGTGCCAGCAGTGTCGCCCGACAAGAGACCCAGTACTTC. This chain uses TRBV2 with TRBJ2-5; D not resolved. This CDR3 region has 13 residues. V dropped 4 bases and J dropped 2 bases, with 8 bases sitting between them. Germline CDR1 and CDR2: SNHLY and FYNNEI.

The chain carries TRBV27 and TRBJ1-5, with D unclear. This CDR3 is built from 17 residues. Trimming removed 0 bases at V and 1 base at J, with 13 bases between. Per germline, CDR1 MNHEY and CDR2 SMNVEV (reference sequence). CDR3 in DNA: TGTGCCAGCAGTTTATCGTGGGGTTTGGGAAGCAATCAGCCCCAGCATTTT. Residues: CASSLSWGLGSNQPQHF.

This chain uses TRBV6-5 with TRBJ1-2, with no clear D. The CDR3 extends over 12 amino acids. Trimming pared 4 bases from V and 6 bases from J, leaving 9 bases between. The V gene's germline CDR1 is MNHEY and CDR2 SVGAGI. CDR3 in amino acids: CASSLGNHGYTF. The CDR3 bases are TGTGCCAGCAGTTTGGGAAATCATGGCTACACCTTC.

This rearrangement joins TRBV4-2 to TRBJ1-2; D is undetermined. The germline V and J ends were trimmed by 0 bases and 4 bases, with 15 bases remaining between them. Germline-derived CDR1 and CDR2 are LGHNA and YNFKEQ. The CDR3 contains 16 residues. CDR3 DNA: TGTGCCAGCAGCCAAGATCTCACTCCTGGCTCCTATGGCTACACCTTC. Translated: CASSQDLTPGSYGYTF.

This clone appeared once. This chain connects TRBV7-2 to TRBJ2-7, with D hard to call. This CDR3 is built from 13 residues. CDR1 and CDR2 from the germline V gene are SGHTA and FQGNSA. V was cut by 3 bases and J by 4 bases, with 10 bases left in between. The CDR3 sequence: CASSLNLHYEQYF. The CDR3 DNA reads as TGTGCCAGCAGCTTGAATCTACATTACGAGCAGTACTTC.

This chain's CDR3 is CAWRDLRDIRGPRVGPLHF. CDR3 DNA: TGTGCCTGGAGAGACCTGAGAGACATCCGGGGACCAAGGGTGGGGCCCCTCCACTTT. The chain is built from TRBV30 and TRBJ1-6; TRBD1 might be the D (5 bases). This CDR3 contains 19 residues. The germline V gene has CDR1 GTSNPN and CDR2 SVGIG (reference sequence). V was shortened by 3 bases and J by 13 bases, with 34 bases between the two germline ends.

The chain uses TRBV5-1 and TRBJ2-2, with 8 bases fitting TRBD1. The CDR3 has 15 amino acids. Per the germline V gene, CDR1 is SGHRS and CDR2 is YFSETQ. Trimming at V came to 4 bases and at J to 4 bases, leaving 6 bases not matched to a gene. CDR3 nucleotides: TGCGCCAGCAGCAGGGGACAGGAAGGCACCGGGGAGCTGTTTTTT. This translates into CASSRGQEGTGELFF.

The chain has TRBV7-2 and TRBJ1-1; D gene uncertain. CDR1 and CDR2 from the germline V gene are SGHTA and FQGNSA. The CDR3 is 13 residues long. The germline V and J ends were trimmed by 0 bases and 5 bases, with 7 bases remaining between them. The CDR3 nucleotides are TGTGCCAGCAGCTTAGCGGAGGTGACTGAAGCTTTCTTT. Translated, it gives CASSLAEVTEAFF.

The chain is built from TRBV7-3 and TRBJ2-7; tentative D call: TRBD1 (5 bases). V lost 5 bases, J lost 5 bases, and 13 bases lay in between. CDR3 length: 13 residues. Germline V gene data show CDR1 as SGHTA and CDR2 as FQGTGA. In nucleotides, the CDR3 is TGTGCCAGCAGCCCTGTTAGGGGCGACGAGCAGTACTTC. Translated: CASSPVRGDEQYF.

The V call is TRBV7-2, the J call TRBJ1-3; D unresolved. Trimming took 5 bases from V and 0 from J, leaving 11 bases between them. Per the germline V gene, CDR1 is SGHTA and CDR2 is FQGNSA. The CDR3 is made up of 15 amino acids. The DNA for the CDR3 is TGTGCCAGCAGCCCCGGATCGTACTCTGGAAACACCATATATTTT. Translation gives CASSPGSYSGNTIYF.

The chain combines TRBV7-2 with TRBJ1-3; weak D call: TRBD1 (6 bases). The CDR3 loop spans 15 amino acids. Germline V lookup: CDR1 SGHTA, CDR2 FQGNSA. The V and J ends lost 1 base and 4 bases respectively, with 11 bases between them. CDR3 DNA sequence: TGTGCCAGCAGCTTAGTTCCGACAGGCGGAAACACCATATATTTT. Translation gives CASSLVPTGGNTIYF.

The CDR3 bases are TGTGCCAGCAGTGCGGAGTTGGAAAACACCATATATTTT. Amino acid sequence: CASSAELENTIYF. The chain links TRBV2 to TRBJ1-3, with D hard to call. The CDR3 consists of 13 residues. Germline CDR1 is SNHLY and CDR2 is FYNNEI. V shed 4 bases and J shed 6 bases, with 10 bases lying between them.

The chain couples TRBV5-6 to TRBJ1-2; 8 positions agree with TRBD1. Trimming removed 4 bases from V and 5 bases from J; junction bases left unmatched: 16. Germline V CDR1 and CDR2: SGHDT, YYEEEE. The CDR3 runs 17 residues. The chain's CDR3 is CASSGKRTGKGGYGYTF. The CDR3 nucleotides are TGTGCCAGCAGCGGGAAGCGGACAGGGAAGGGTGGGTATGGCTACACCTTC.

The V call is TRBV5-5, the J call TRBJ2-2, with TRBD2 as a possible D gene (6 bases). Germline V gene sequence: CDR1 SGHKS, CDR2 YYEKEE (reference sequence). Trimming removed 3 bases at V and 2 bases at J, with 14 bases between. The CDR3 totals 16 residues. DNA of the CDR3: TGTGCCAGCAGCTCCTGGGCGGGGCGCAACACCGGGGAGCTGTTTTTT. Translated, it gives CASSSWAGRNTGELFF.

This chain connects TRBV7-3 to TRBJ1-3; 8 nucleotides match TRBD1. The J segment lost 2 bases and the V segment lost 5 bases, leaving 5 bases of the junction unmatched. This CDR3 contains 15 residues. The germline V gene has CDR1 SGHTA and CDR2 FQGTGA. CDR3: CASSNRGGAGNTIYF. For the CDR3, the DNA is TGTGCCAGCAGCAACAGGGGGGGTGCTGGAAACACCATATATTTT.

This clone was seen only a few times. The chain joins TRBV2 to TRBJ1-1; D perhaps matches TRBD1 (6 bases). Germline V gene data show CDR1 as SNHLY and CDR2 as FYNNEI. There are 12 residues in the CDR3. Trimming removed 6 bases from V and 5 bases from J, with 10 bases in between. This chain's CDR3 is CASRPDRTEAFF. In DNA form, the CDR3 reads TGTGCCAGCAGGCCTGACAGGACTGAAGCTTTCTTT.

This clone appeared once. The chain recombines TRBV6-1 with TRBJ2-7, with 8 bases matching TRBD1. The CDR3 runs to 14 residues. V gave up 6 bases and J gave up 2 bases; unmatched junction bases: 6. Per germline, CDR1 MNHNS and CDR2 SASEGT. The DNA for the CDR3 is TGTGCCAGCAGACCCCGGGACAGGCCCTACGAGCAGTACTTC. This gives the protein CASRPRDRPYEQYF.